What follows is one T cell receptor beta chain and its context. This record belongs to a study of T cells in Graves' hyperthyroidism and ophthalmopathy. The V end was cut by 3 bases, the J end by 1 base, with 6 bases between. Germline V gives CDR1 MNHNS, CDR2 SASEGT. The CDR3 extends over 13 amino acids. The investigators amplified TCR beta CDR3 regions from RNA transcripts. The primer set for the first-round RT-PCR of the TCR CDR3 was HTBI. One entry per CDR3 protein results from TCRdb running MiXCR on the multiplex PCR reads. This sample carries about 680,000 distinct CDR3 sequences, just over 35% of them seen once, and the ten largest clones take around 30%.

The sequenced sample consisted of blood. The receptor's source is a woman between 35 and 50 years old with Graves' hyperthyroidism. The V gene is TRBV6-1, the J gene TRBJ1-1; no firm D call. The CDR3 DNA reads TGTGCCAGCAGTGAGAAAGAGAACACTGAAGCTTTCTTT. Translation gives CASSEKENTEAFF.